These 5 T cell receptor beta chains share one sample of origin, sequenced in a study of T-cell reconstitution after alpha-beta-depleted transplantation in children. Unique molecular identifiers featured in how the TCRbeta library was prepared. MiXCR was run by TCRdb on the PCR reads, yielding one entry per CDR3 protein. The sample holds hundreds of thousands of distinct CDR3 sequences, more than 20% seen once. This specimen was PBMCs, mostly from graft donor cells, taken 360 days after TCRalphabeta/CD19-depleted stem cell transplant. Every receptor here comes from a boy in the first two years of life who had a stem cell transplant for acute myeloid leukemia, so the T cells may come from the graft donor.

This clonotype was observed many times. V gene TRBV12-3 or TRBV12-4 combines with J gene TRBJ2-2; TRBD2 agrees at 8 bases. The trim removed 3 bases at V and 1 base at J, leaving 1 base unmatched. This CDR3 contains 15 residues. CDR3 in DNA: TGTGCCAGCAGTTTCAGCGGGAGGAACACCGGGGAGCTGTTTTTT. Translating it yields CASSFSGRNTGELFF.

The rearrangement links TRBV12-3 or TRBV12-4 to TRBJ1-5; TRBD1 matches 8 bases. V dropped 6 bases and J dropped 5; count of bases not matched to a gene: 6. This CDR3 is built from 14 residues. The CDR3 DNA reads TGTGCCAGCAGGCGGACAGGGAATGATCAGCCCCAGCATTTT. Translating gives CASRRTGNDQPQHF.

This clonotype has only a few counts. The chain is built from TRBV6-5 and TRBJ2-1, with TRBD2 matching 7 bases. The CDR3 is 16 residues long. Germline V gene lookup returns CDR1 MNHEY and CDR2 SVGAGI. V gave up 0 bases and J gave up 1 base; unmatched junction bases: 3. CDR3 sequence (DNA): TGTGCCAGCAGTTACTCGCCTAGCGGTTCCTACAATGAGCAGTTCTTC. Protein: CASSYSPSGSYNEQFF.

This clonotype was seen a few times. The V and J genes are TRBV7-2 and TRBJ1-2; D possibly corresponds to TRBD1 (6 bases). Germline V gene sequence: CDR1 SGHTA, CDR2 FQGNSA. The CDR3 is 14 residues long. V lost 1 base and J 4 bases, leaving 10 bases between the germline ends. CDR3 in DNA: TGTGCCAGCAGCTTAGAAGGCAGGGGCTATGGCTACACCTTC. Translated: CASSLEGRGYGYTF.

This clonotype was counted a single time. The rearrangement links TRBV12-3 or TRBV12-4 to TRBJ2-1; no clear D gene. The CDR3 contains 14 residues. Trimming shortened V by 7 bases and J by 0 bases, and 10 bases separated the two germline ends. CDR3 sequence: CASNADASYNEQFF. As DNA, the CDR3 is TGTGCCAGCAACGCGGACGCCTCCTACAATGAGCAGTTCTTC.